Following are 2 T cell receptor beta chains from one sample sequenced in a study of blood T cell repertoires in COVID-19. Measured with immunoSEQ multiplex PCR; TCRdb has only the in-frame clones, and not every one. Of over 250,000 clones in the sample, just under 90% were seen once. The sample taken for sequencing was PBMCs or T cells enriched from blood (not recorded which). The receptors were gathered from a woman aged 60 to 75 who had recovered from COVID-19.

The J gene is TRBJ2-1, the V gene TRBV7-8; 8 bases are a match to TRBD1. With 5 bases clipped from V and 6 bases from J, the junction kept 9 bases outside the gene matches. The germline V gene has CDR1 SGHVS and CDR2 FQNEAQ. The CDR3 is 15 residues long. Here the CDR3 DNA reads TGTGCCAGCAGCCCTAGGACAGGGTTTTTCAATGAGCAGTTCTTC. It codes for CASSPRTGFFNEQFF.

The chain combines TRBV5-4 with TRBJ1-1; 7 bases map to TRBD1. The CDR3 is 16 amino acids. The V and J ends lost 4 bases and 1 base, in that order; junction bases with no gene match: 10. Germline V gives CDR1 SGHNT, CDR2 YYREEE (reference sequence). The CDR3 is CASSLPGQRQNTEAFF. The CDR3 region has the DNA TGTGCCAGCAGCCTTCCGGGACAGAGACAGAACACTGAAGCTTTCTTT.